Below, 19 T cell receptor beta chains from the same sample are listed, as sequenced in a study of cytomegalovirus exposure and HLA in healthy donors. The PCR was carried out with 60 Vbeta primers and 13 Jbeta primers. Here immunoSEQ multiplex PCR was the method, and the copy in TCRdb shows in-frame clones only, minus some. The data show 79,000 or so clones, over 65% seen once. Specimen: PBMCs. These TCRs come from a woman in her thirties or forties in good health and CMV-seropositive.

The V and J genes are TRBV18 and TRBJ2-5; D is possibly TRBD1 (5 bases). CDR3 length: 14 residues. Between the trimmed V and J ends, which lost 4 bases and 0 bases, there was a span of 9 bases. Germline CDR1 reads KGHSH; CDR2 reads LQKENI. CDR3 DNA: TGTGCCAGCTCACTGTTGGGGCACCAAGAGACCCAGTACTTC. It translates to CASSLLGHQETQYF.

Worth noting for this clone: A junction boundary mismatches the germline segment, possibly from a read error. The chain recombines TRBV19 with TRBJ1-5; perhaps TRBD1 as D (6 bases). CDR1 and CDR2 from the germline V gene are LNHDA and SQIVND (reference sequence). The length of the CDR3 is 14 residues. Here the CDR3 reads CASSSQTGLIGPFF. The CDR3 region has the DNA TGTGCCAGTAGTTCGCAGACAGGCCTCATCGGCCCTTTTTTT.

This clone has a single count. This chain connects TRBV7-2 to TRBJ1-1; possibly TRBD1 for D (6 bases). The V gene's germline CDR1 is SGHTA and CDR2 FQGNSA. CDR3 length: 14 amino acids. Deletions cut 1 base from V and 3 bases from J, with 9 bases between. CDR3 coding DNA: TGTGCCAGCAGCTTAGACAGGGTGTACACTGAAGCTTTCTTT. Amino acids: CASSLDRVYTEAFF.

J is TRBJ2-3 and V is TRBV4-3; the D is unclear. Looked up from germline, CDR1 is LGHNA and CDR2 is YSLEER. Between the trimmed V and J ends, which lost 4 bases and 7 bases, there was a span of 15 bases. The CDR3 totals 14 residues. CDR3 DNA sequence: TGCGCCAGCAGCCCAAGCCCTAGGTCTAATACGCAGTATTTT. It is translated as CASSPSPRSNTQYF.

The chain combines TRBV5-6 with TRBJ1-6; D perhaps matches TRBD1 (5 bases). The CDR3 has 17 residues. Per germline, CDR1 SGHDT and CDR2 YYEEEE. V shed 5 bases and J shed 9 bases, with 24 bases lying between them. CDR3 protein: CASSYTPNEQVGSPLHF. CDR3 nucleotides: TGTGCCAGCAGTTATACTCCCAATGAACAGGTTGGTTCACCCCTCCACTTT.

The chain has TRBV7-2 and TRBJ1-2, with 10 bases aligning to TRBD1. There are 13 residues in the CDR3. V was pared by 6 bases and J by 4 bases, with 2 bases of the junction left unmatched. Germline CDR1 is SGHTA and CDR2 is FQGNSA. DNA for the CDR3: TGTGCCAGCAGGCGGACAGGGGGCTATGGCTACACCTTC. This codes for CASRRTGGYGYTF.

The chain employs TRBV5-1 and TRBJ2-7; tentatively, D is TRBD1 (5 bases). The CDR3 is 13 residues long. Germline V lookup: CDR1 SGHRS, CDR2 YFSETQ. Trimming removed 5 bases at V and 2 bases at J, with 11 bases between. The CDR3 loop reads CASSPTVTYEQYF. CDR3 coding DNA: TGCGCCAGCAGTCCGACAGTTACCTACGAGCAGTACTTC. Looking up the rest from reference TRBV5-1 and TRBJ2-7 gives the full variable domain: KAGVTQTPRYLIKTRGQQVTLSCSPISGHRSVSWYQQTPGQGLQFLFEYFSETQRNKGNFPGRFSGRQFSNSRSEMNVSTLELGDSALYLCASSPTVTYEQYFGPGTRLTVT.

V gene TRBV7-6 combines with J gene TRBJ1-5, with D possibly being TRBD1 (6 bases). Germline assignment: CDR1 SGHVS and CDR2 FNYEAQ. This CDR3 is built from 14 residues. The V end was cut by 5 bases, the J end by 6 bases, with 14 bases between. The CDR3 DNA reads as TGTGCCAGCAGCGAAGCAGGGGTGAGTCAGCCCCAGCATTTT. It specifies CASSEAGVSQPQHF.

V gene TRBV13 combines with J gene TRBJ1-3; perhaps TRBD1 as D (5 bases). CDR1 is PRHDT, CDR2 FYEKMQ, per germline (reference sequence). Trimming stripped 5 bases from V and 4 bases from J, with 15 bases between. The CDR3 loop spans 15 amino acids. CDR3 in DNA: TGTGCCAGCAGCCCGAACGGGGGGAGGGGAAACACCATATATTTT. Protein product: CASSPNGGRGNTIYF.

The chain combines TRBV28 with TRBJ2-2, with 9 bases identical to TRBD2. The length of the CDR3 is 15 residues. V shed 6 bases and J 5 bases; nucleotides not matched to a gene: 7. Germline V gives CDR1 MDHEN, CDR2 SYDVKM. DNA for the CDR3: TGTGCCAGCAGGATTAGCGGGAGAGGTACCGGGGAGCTGTTTTTT. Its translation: CASRISGRGTGELFF.

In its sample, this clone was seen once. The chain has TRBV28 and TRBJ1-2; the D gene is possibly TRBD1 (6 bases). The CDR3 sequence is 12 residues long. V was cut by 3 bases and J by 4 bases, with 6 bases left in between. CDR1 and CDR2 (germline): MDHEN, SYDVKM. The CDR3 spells CASSLTGYGYTF. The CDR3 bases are TGTGCCAGCAGTTTGACAGGCTATGGCTACACCTTC.

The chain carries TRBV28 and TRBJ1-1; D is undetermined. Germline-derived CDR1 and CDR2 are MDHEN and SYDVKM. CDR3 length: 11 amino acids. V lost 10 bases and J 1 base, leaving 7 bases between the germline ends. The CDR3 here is CAILQNTEAFF. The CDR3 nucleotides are TGTGCCATCTTACAGAACACTGAAGCTTTCTTT.

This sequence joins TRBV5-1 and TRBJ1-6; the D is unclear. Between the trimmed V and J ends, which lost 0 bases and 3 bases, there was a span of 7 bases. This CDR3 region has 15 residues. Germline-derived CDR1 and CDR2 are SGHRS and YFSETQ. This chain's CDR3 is CASSLGTVYNSPLHF. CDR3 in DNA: TGCGCCAGCAGCTTGGGTACAGTCTATAATTCACCCCTCCACTTT. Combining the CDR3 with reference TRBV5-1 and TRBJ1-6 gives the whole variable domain KAGVTQTPRYLIKTRGQQVTLSCSPISGHRSVSWYQQTPGQGLQFLFEYFSETQRNKGNFPGRFSGRQFSNSRSEMNVSTLELGDSALYLCASSLGTVYNSPLHFGNGTRLTVT.

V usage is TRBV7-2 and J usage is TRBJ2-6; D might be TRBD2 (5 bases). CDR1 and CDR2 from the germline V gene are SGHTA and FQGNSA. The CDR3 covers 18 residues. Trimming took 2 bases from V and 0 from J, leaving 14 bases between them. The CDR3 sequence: CASSLLREVSSGANVLTF. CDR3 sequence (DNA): TGTGCCAGCAGCTTACTACGGGAAGTTAGCTCTGGGGCCAACGTCCTGACTTTC.

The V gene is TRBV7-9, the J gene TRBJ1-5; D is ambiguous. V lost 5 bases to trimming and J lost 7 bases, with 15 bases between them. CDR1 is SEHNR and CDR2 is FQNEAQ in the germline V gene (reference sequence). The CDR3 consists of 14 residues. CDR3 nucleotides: TGTGCCAGCAGCCGAGACCGGAGGGAGCAGCCCCAGCATTTT. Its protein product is CASSRDRREQPQHF.

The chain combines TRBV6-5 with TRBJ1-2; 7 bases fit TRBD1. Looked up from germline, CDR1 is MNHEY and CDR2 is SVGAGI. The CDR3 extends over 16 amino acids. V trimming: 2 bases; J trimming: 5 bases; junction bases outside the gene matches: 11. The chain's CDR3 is CASSYDIQGRSYGYTF. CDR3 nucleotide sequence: TGTGCCAGCAGTTACGATATACAGGGGCGCTCATATGGCTACACCTTC.

The CDR3 nucleotides are TGCGCCAGCAGCTTGGTGGTCAGGGGAACTTCTGGAAACACCATATATTTT. Its translation is CASSLVVRGTSGNTIYF. The chain is built from TRBV5-1 and TRBJ1-3, with D perhaps TRBD1 (6 bases). There are 17 residues in the CDR3. The germline V gene has CDR1 SGHRS and CDR2 YFSETQ. The V end was cut by 0 bases, the J end by 1 base, with 14 bases between. The full variable domain, with the rest looked up from reference TRBV5-1 and TRBJ1-3, is KAGVTQTPRYLIKTRGQQVTLSCSPISGHRSVSWYQQTPGQGLQFLFEYFSETQRNKGNFPGRFSGRQFSNSRSEMNVSTLELGDSALYLCASSLVVRGTSGNTIYFGEGSWLTVV.

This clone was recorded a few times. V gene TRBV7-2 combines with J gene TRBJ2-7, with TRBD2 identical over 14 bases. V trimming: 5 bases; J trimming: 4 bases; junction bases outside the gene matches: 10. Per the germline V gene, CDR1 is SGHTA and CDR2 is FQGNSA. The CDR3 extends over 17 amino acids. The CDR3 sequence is CASSSGTSGRISYEQYF. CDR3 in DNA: TGTGCCAGCAGCAGCGGGACTAGCGGGAGAATCTCTTACGAGCAGTACTTC.

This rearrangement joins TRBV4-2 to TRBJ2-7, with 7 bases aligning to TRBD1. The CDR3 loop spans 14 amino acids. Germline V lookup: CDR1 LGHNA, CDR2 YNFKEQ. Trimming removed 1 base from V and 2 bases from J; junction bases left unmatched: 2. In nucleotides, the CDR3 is TGTGCCAGCAGCCAAGGACAGGGAACCTACGAGCAGTACTTC. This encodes CASSQGQGTYEQYF.